These 25 T cell receptor beta chains share one sample of origin, sequenced in a study of OX40 agonist ivuxolimab in advanced cancers. Clones were sequenced by immunoSEQ multiplex PCR, and TCRdb holds only the in-frame ones, with some missing. The table has about 84,000 clones, over 85% seen once. The input for sequencing was CD4+ or CD8+ T cells sorted from blood, taken in a trial of the OX40 agonist ivuxolimab. These receptors were obtained from an adult with an advanced solid tumor such as melanoma, head and neck, liver or kidney cancer.

This chain joins TRBV10-3 and TRBJ2-7; TRBD1 matches 7 bases. Germline values: CDR1 ENHRY, CDR2 SYGVKD. This CDR3 contains 14 residues. The junction had 4 bases not matched to a gene; V was cut back by 5 bases and J by 0 bases. The DNA for the CDR3 is TGTGCCATCAGTACCGGGACAGACTCCTACGAGCAGTACTTC. It yields the protein CAISTGTDSYEQYF.

With respect to this clone: The junction departs from germline at one end; a sequencing error may be responsible. The chain has TRBV6-6 and TRBJ1-6, with D perhaps matching TRBD1 (6 bases). The length of the CDR3 is 14 residues. Germline assignment: CDR1 MNHNY and CDR2 SVGAGI (reference sequence). CDR3 region: CASNYRASNSPLHF. CDR3 nucleotide sequence: TGTGCCAGCAATTACAGGGCCTCAAATTCACCCCTCCACTTT.

The rearrangement uses TRBV5-1 and TRBJ1-2; D may be TRBD1 (5 bases). The CDR3 is made up of 14 amino acids. With 3 bases removed from V and 7 bases from J, the gap between germline ends came to 16 bases. CDR1 and CDR2 (germline): SGHRS, YFSETQ. The CDR3: CASSSPDPGSGYTF. The CDR3, as DNA: TGCGCCAGCAGCTCCCCGGACCCAGGGAGTGGCTACACCTTC.

This sequence joins TRBV9 and TRBJ2-2; 11 nucleotides agree with TRBD1. Per the germline V gene, CDR1 is SGDLS and CDR2 is YYNGEE. The CDR3 extends over 16 amino acids. V was clipped by 3 bases and J by 5 bases; unmatched bases: 6. This CDR3 is CASSATGTGGTGELFF. CDR3 DNA: TGTGCCAGCAGCGCCACCGGGACAGGGGGAACCGGGGAGCTGTTTTTT.

The rearrangement links TRBV5-1 to TRBJ1-6; 10 bases are shared with TRBD1. Trimming removed 6 bases from V and 10 bases from J; junction bases left unmatched: 10. This CDR3 has 15 residues. Germline V gene data show CDR1 as SGHRS and CDR2 as YFSETQ. CDR3 in DNA: TGCGCCAGCAACCCTAGCGGGACAGGGGTCTCACCCCTCCACTTT. As protein: CASNPSGTGVSPLHF.

This clone has only a few counts. The chain combines TRBV30 with TRBJ1-1; D gene uncertain. Germline V lookup: CDR1 GTSNPN, CDR2 SVGIG (reference sequence). Trimming took off 2 bases at V and 2 bases at J, with 3 bases between the two ends. The CDR3 is made up of 11 amino acids. The CDR3 reads CAWSHNTEAFF. The CDR3, as DNA: TGTGCCTGGAGTCACAACACTGAAGCTTTCTTT.

This clone was observed a single time. V usage is TRBV27 and J usage is TRBJ1-2, with D hard to call. Germline V gene data show CDR1 as MNHEY and CDR2 as SMNVEV (reference sequence). This CDR3 spans 14 amino acids. Trimming removed 3 bases at V and 7 bases at J, with 15 bases between. CDR3 loop: CASSLRRGGIGYTF. CDR3 coding DNA: TGTGCCAGCAGTTTGAGGCGAGGTGGAATTGGCTACACCTTC.

The chain employs TRBV29-1 and TRBJ2-7, with D perhaps given as TRBD1 or TRBD2 (6 bases each). Trimming cost V 4 bases and J 0 bases, with 10 bases left between them. Germline V gene sequence: CDR1 SQVTM, CDR2 ANQGSEA. The CDR3 spans 13 residues. Here the CDR3 DNA reads TGCAGCGTTGGCACGGGGGCCTCCTACGAGCAGTACTTC. It is translated as CSVGTGASYEQYF.

The V call is TRBV13, the J call TRBJ2-2; D unresolved. This CDR3 comprises 16 residues. Looked up from germline, CDR1 is PRHDT and CDR2 is FYEKMQ (reference sequence). Between the trimmed V and J ends, which lost 5 bases and 1 base, there was a span of 14 bases. Here the CDR3 reads CASSHFDPRNTGELFF. Written as DNA, the CDR3 is TGTGCCAGCAGCCATTTTGACCCTCGGAACACCGGGGAGCTGTTTTTT.

This chain connects TRBV6-5 to TRBJ2-7, with 7 bases identical to TRBD1. V lost 6 bases, J lost 4 bases, and 6 bases stayed unmatched. The germline CDR1 and CDR2 sequences are MNHEY and SVGAGI. CDR3 length: 13 amino acids. CDR3 DNA sequence: TGTGCCAGCAGCGTTGACAGGGCTTACGAGCAGTACTTC. Translating it yields CASSVDRAYEQYF.

This clone has a handful of counts. This rearrangement joins TRBV19 to TRBJ2-7; 11 nucleotides match TRBD1. The CDR3 is 13 residues long. V shed 7 bases, J shed 7 bases, and the junction held 6 bases outside the gene matches. The germline V gene encodes CDR1 LNHDA and CDR2 SQIVND (reference sequence). CDR3 sequence (DNA): TGTGCCAGTACCCCCGGGACAGGGGGAGAGCAGTACTTC. The encoded protein is CASTPGTGGEQYF. The full variable domain, completed using reference TRBV19 and TRBJ2-7, is DGGITQSPKYLFRKEGQNVTLSCEQNLNHDAMYWYRQDPGQGLRLIYYSQIVNDFQKGDIAEGYSVSREKKESFPLTVTSAQKNPTAFYLCASTPGTGGEQYFGPGTRLTVT.

The V gene is TRBV28, the J gene TRBJ1-2; 8 nucleotides align to TRBD1. V was clipped by 6 bases and J by 8 bases; unmatched bases: 11. The CDR3 extends over 14 amino acids. Germline lookup yields CDR1 MDHEN and CDR2 SYDVKM. The CDR3 coding sequence is TGTGCCAGCAGGGACAGGGCCACCCTGGGCGGCTACACCTTC. It is translated as CASRDRATLGGYTF.

The chain links TRBV9 to TRBJ1-1, with TRBD1 identical over 7 bases. From germline, CDR1 is SGDLS and CDR2 YYNGEE. This CDR3 comprises 15 residues. V lost 3 bases to trimming and J lost 2 bases; unmatched junction nucleotides: 7. The CDR3, as DNA: TGTGCCAGCAGCGCGACAGGGTTGGGAAACACTGAAGCTTTCTTT. This gives the protein CASSATGLGNTEAFF. Full variable domain (rest looked up from reference TRBV9 and TRBJ1-1): DSGVTQTPKHLITATGQRVTLRCSPRSGDLSVYWYQQSLDQGLQFLIQYYNGEERAKGNILERFSAQQFPDLHSELNLSSLELGDSALYFCASSATGLGNTEAFFGQGTRLTVV.

The chain has TRBV19 and TRBJ1-5; possible D gene TRBD1, 6 bases. Germline lookup yields CDR1 LNHDA and CDR2 SQIVND (reference sequence). This CDR3 spans 15 amino acids. Trimming pared 1 base from V and 4 bases from J, leaving 11 bases between. The CDR3 DNA sequence: TGTGCCAGTAGTATAGTACAGGGATTTAATCAGCCCCAGCATTTT. Its translation is CASSIVQGFNQPQHF.

This sequence joins TRBV28 and TRBJ2-6, with 8 bases fitting TRBD2. Germline lookup yields CDR1 MDHEN and CDR2 SYDVKM. The CDR3 totals 19 residues. Germline trimming cut 6 bases from V and 0 bases from J; bases unmatched to any gene: 13. Here the CDR3 DNA reads TGTGCCAGCAGCCACTCGGACAGCCGGGGGGGCTCTGGGGCCAACGTCCTGACTTTC. Amino acids: CASSHSDSRGGSGANVLTF.

The gene calls are TRBV7-8 and TRBJ2-1; 8 nucleotides line up with TRBD2. Germline CDR1 and CDR2: SGHVS and FQNEAQ. The CDR3 spans 17 residues. With 0 bases clipped from V and 6 bases from J, the junction kept 10 bases outside the gene matches. This CDR3 reads CASSLAITGGARNEQFF. The CDR3 DNA reads as TGTGCCAGCAGCTTAGCGATAACGGGAGGGGCTCGCAATGAGCAGTTCTTC.

The gene calls are TRBV10-2 and TRBJ2-5; D gene uncertain. The CDR3 spans 15 residues. Per the germline V gene, CDR1 is WSHSY and CDR2 is SAAADI. Trimming shortened V by 8 bases and J by 2 bases, and 18 bases separated the two germline ends. This chain's CDR3 is CASAVWAPTQETQYF. The CDR3 DNA is TGCGCCAGCGCCGTGTGGGCACCGACTCAAGAGACCCAGTACTTC.

The chain has TRBV6-6 and TRBJ1-6, with D perhaps matching TRBD1 (6 bases). Trimming removed 6 bases at V and 6 bases at J, with 18 bases between. CDR3 length: 16 amino acids. Looked up from germline, CDR1 is MNHNY and CDR2 is SVGAGI (reference sequence). The CDR3 sequence: CASSRDRTVINSPLHF. CDR3 DNA: TGTGCCAGCAGCCGAGACCGGACAGTTATTAATTCACCCCTCCACTTT.

This clone was picked up one time. V and J are TRBV28 and TRBJ1-2; possible D gene TRBD1, 5 bases. The V gene's germline CDR1 is MDHEN and CDR2 SYDVKM. The CDR3 is made up of 14 amino acids. Trimming shortened V by 5 bases and J by 3 bases, and 13 bases separated the two germline ends. The chain's CDR3 is CASSTWEGYYGYTF. The DNA of the CDR3 is TGTGCCAGCAGTACCTGGGAGGGGTACTATGGCTACACCTTC.

In its sample, this clone was seen a few times. This sequence joins TRBV4-2 and TRBJ1-5, with D possibly matching TRBD1 (5 bases). The CDR3 has 15 residues. V was trimmed by 1 base and J by 0 bases, leaving 7 bases between them. Per the germline V gene, CDR1 is LGHNA and CDR2 is YNFKEQ. CDR3: CASSQGQNSNQPQHF. In DNA, the CDR3 is TGTGCCAGCAGCCAAGGACAGAATAGCAATCAGCCCCAGCATTTT.

The CDR3 loop is CASSRTGLTEAFF. The CDR3 coding sequence is TGTGCCAGCAGCAGGACAGGGTTGACTGAAGCTTTCTTT. The genes are TRBV6-5 and TRBJ1-1, with 8 nucleotides matching TRBD1. Germline trimming cut 6 bases from V and 5 bases from J; bases unmatched to any gene: 5. CDR1 is MNHEY, CDR2 SVGAGI, per germline. The CDR3 consists of 13 residues.

The chain has TRBV2 and TRBJ2-3, with 7 bases aligning to TRBD2. Germline V gene sequence: CDR1 SNHLY, CDR2 FYNNEI. With V trimmed by 7 bases and J by 5 bases, 12 bases remained unmatched. This CDR3 has 15 residues. For the CDR3, the DNA is TGTGCCAGCACCTCGGGGGGACTACCACAAGATACGCAGTATTTT. Its translation is CASTSGGLPQDTQYF.

The chain couples TRBV7-9 to TRBJ1-3; no clear D gene. Germline CDR1 is SEHNR and CDR2 is FQNEAQ (reference sequence). Trimming left V 0 bases short and J 0 bases short, with 12 bases between. This CDR3 spans 17 amino acids. The CDR3 loop is CASSLAIGPISGNTIYF. The CDR3 DNA follows: TGTGCCAGCAGCTTAGCGATAGGACCCATCTCTGGAAACACCATATATTTT.

The V and J genes are TRBV15 and TRBJ2-7; D uncertain. This CDR3 comprises 16 residues. Deletions cut 0 bases from V and 0 bases from J, with 12 bases between. Germline CDR1 LNHNV, CDR2 YYDKDF (reference sequence). This CDR3 reads CATSRELAGLSYEQYF. The CDR3 bases are TGTGCCACCAGCAGAGAGTTGGCCGGGCTCTCCTACGAGCAGTACTTC.

The V gene is TRBV2, the J gene TRBJ2-3; 8 bases match TRBD2. J was trimmed by 0 bases and V by 9 bases; bases with no gene match: 5. Germline V gene data show CDR1 as SNHLY and CDR2 as FYNNEI. The CDR3 runs to 14 residues. CDR3 DNA: TGTGCCAGGAAGCGGGGGAGTAGCACAGATACGCAGTATTTT. It specifies CARKRGSSTDTQYF.